The T cell receptor beta chain described here comes from a study of beta chain features in type 1 diabetes. Expressed TCRB transcripts were sequenced because the entire RNA isolate underwent reverse transcription. Reads from naive, central memory and regulatory T cell samples averaged around 3.6 million. The repertoire was sequenced with immunoSEQ multiplex PCR; TCRdb's copy has only in-frame clones and lacks some. Of hundreds of thousands of clones in the sample, around 16% were seen once. Germline-derived CDR1 and CDR2 are MDHEN and SYDVKM. This CDR3 region has 16 residues. The germline V and J ends were trimmed by 6 bases and 0 bases, with 18 bases remaining between them.

The chain recombines TRBV28 with TRBJ2-7; weak D call: TRBD1 (6 bases). The clonotype comes from a man younger than 30 in good health. Source material: naive CD4+ T cells from blood. This chain's CDR3 is CASRAAGARGSYEQYF. CDR3 nucleotide sequence: TGTGCCAGCAGGGCCGCAGGGGCCCGCGGCTCCTACGAGCAGTACTTC.